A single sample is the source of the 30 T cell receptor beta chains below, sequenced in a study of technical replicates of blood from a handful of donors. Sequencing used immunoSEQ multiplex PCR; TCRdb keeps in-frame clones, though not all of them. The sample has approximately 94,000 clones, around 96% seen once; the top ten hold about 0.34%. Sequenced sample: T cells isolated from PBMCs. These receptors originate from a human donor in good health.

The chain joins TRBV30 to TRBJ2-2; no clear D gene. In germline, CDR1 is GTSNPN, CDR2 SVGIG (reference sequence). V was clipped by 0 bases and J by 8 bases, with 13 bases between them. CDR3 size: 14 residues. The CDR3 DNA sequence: TGTGCCTGGAGTGTACTCGTTCTCCGGGGGGAGCTGTTTTTT. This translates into CAWSVLVLRGELFF.

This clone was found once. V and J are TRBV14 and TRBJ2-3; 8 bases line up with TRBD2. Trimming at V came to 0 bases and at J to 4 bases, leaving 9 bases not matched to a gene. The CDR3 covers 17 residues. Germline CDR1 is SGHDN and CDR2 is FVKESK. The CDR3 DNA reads TGTGCCAGCAGCCAAGATCCGGGACTAGAGTATTCAGATACGCAGTATTTT. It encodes CASSQDPGLEYSDTQYF.

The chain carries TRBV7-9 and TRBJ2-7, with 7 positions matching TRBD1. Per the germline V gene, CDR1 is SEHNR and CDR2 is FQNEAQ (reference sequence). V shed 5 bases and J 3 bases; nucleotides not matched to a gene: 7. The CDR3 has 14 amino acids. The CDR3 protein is CASSTQGNGYEQYF. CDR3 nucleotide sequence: TGTGCCAGCAGCACACAGGGGAACGGCTACGAGCAGTACTTC.

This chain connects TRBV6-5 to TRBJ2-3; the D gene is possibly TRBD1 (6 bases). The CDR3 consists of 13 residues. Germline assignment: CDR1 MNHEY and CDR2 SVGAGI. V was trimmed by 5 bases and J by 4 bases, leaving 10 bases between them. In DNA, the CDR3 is TGTGCCAGCAGTCCACAGGGACCAGATACGCAGTATTTT. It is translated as CASSPQGPDTQYF.

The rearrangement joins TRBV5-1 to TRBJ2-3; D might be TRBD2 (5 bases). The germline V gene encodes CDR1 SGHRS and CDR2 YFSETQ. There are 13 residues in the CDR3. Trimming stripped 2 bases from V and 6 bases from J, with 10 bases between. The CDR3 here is CASSLLGSDTQYF. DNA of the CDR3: TGCGCCAGCAGCTTACTAGGGTCGGATACGCAGTATTTT.

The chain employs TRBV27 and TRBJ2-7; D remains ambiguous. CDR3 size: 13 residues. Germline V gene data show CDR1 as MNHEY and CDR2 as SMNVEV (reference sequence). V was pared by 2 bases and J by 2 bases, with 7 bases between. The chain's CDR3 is CASSLQVTYEQYF. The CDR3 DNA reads TGTGCCAGCAGTTTACAGGTGACCTACGAGCAGTACTTC.

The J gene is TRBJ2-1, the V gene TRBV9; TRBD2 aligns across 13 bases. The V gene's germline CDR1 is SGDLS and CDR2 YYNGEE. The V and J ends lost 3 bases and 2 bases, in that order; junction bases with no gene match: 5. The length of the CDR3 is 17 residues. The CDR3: CASSGLTSGRTYNEQFF. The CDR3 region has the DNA TGTGCCAGCAGCGGATTGACTAGCGGGAGGACCTACAATGAGCAGTTCTTC.

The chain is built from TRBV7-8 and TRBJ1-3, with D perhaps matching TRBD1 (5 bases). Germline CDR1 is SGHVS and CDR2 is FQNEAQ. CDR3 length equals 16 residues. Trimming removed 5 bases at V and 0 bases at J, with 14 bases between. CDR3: CASSITQASSGNTIYF. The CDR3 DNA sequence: TGTGCCAGCAGCATCACACAGGCCAGCTCTGGAAACACCATATATTTT.

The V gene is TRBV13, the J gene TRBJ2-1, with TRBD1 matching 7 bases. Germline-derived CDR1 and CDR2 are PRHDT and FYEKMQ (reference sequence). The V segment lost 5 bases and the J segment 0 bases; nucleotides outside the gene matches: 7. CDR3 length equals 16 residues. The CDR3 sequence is CASSQTGFSSYNEQFF. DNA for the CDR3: TGTGCCAGCAGCCAGACAGGGTTTAGCTCCTACAATGAGCAGTTCTTC.

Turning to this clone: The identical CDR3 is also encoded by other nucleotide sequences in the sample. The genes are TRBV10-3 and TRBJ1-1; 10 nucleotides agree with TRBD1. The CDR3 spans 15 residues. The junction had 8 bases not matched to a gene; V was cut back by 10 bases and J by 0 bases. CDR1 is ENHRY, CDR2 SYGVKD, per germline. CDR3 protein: CATRQGALVNTEAFF. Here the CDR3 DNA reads TGTGCCACAAGACAGGGGGCTCTGGTGAACACTGAAGCTTTCTTT.

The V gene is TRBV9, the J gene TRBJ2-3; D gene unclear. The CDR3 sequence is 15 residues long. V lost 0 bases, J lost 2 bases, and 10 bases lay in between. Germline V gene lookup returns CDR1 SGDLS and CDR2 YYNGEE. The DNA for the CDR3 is TGTGCCAGCAGCGTAGGCGCAAGCGACACAGATACGCAGTATTTT. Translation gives CASSVGASDTDTQYF.

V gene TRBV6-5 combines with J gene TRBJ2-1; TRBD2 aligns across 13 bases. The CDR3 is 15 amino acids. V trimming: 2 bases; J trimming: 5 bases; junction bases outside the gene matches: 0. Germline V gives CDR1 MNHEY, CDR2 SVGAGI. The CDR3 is CASSYGLAGDNEQFF. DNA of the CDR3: TGTGCCAGCAGTTACGGACTAGCGGGAGACAATGAGCAGTTCTTC.

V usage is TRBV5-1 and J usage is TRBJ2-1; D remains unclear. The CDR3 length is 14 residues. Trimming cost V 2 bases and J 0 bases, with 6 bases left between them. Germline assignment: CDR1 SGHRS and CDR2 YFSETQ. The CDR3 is CASSFRLSYNEQFF. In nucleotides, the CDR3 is TGCGCCAGCAGCTTCCGACTCTCCTACAATGAGCAGTTCTTC.

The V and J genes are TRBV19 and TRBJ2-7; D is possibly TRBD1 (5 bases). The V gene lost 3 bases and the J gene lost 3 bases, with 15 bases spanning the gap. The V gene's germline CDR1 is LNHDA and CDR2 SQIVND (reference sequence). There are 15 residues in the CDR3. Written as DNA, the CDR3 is TGTGCCAGTAGTATCGCCACAGGACGAAGCTACGAGCAGTACTTC. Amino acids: CASSIATGRSYEQYF.

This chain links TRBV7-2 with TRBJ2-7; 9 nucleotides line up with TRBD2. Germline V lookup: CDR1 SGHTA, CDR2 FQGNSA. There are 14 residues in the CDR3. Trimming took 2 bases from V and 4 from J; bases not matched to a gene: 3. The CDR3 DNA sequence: TGTGCCAGCAGCTTACGGGCGGGAGGGTACGAGCAGTACTTC. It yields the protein CASSLRAGGYEQYF.

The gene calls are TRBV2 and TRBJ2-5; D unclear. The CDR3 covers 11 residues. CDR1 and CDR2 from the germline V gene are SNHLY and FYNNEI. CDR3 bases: TGTGCGATCAGCGAGCTAGAGACCCAGTACTTC. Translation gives CAISELETQYF.

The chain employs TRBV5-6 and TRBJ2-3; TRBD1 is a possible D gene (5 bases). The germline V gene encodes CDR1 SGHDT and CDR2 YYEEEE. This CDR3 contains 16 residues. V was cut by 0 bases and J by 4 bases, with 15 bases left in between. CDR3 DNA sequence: TGTGCCAGCAGCTTGGAGGGTCCAGGGATGGCAGATACGCAGTATTTT. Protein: CASSLEGPGMADTQYF.

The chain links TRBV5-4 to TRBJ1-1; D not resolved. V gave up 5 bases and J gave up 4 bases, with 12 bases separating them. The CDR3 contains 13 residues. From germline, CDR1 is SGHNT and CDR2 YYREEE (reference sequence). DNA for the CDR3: TGTGCCAGCAGGCCAACTGGAGGCACTGAAGCTTTCTTT. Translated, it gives CASRPTGGTEAFF.

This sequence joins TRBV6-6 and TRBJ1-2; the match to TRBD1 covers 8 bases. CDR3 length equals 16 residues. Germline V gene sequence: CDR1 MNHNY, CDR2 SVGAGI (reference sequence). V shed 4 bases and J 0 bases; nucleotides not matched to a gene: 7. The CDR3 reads CASSSEDREANYGYTF. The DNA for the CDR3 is TGTGCCAGCAGTTCCGAGGACAGGGAAGCTAACTATGGCTACACCTTC.

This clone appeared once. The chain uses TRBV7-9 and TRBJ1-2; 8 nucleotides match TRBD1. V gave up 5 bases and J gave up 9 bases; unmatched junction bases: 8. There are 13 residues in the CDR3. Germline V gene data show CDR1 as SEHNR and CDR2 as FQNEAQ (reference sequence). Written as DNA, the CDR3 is TGTGCCAGCAGCCAGACAGGGGCGGCAAGCTACACCTTC. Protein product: CASSQTGAASYTF.

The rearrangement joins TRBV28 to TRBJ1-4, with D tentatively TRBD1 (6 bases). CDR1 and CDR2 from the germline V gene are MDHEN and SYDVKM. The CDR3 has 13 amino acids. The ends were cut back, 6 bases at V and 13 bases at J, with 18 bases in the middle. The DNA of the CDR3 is TGTGCCAGCAGCCTCCCGACAGGCTCTAGACTGTTTTTT. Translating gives CASSLPTGSRLFF.

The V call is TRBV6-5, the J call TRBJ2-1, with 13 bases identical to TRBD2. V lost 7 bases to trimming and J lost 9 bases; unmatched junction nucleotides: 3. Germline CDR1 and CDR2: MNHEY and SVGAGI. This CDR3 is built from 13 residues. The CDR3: CASKTSGRIEQFF. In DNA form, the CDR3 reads TGTGCCAGCAAGACTAGCGGGAGGATTGAGCAGTTCTTC.

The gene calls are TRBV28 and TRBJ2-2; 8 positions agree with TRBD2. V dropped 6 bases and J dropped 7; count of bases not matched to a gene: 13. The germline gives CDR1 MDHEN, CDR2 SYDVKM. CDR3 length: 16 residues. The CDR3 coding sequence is TGTGCCAGCAGCCTCCTCAAGCGGGAGATGGACGGGGAGCTGTTTTTT. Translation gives CASSLLKREMDGELFF.

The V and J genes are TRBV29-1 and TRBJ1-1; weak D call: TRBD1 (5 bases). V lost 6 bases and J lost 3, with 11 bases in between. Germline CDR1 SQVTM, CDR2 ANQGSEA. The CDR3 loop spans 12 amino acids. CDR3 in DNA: TGCAGCGTCCGGGGGTCCTACACTGAAGCTTTCTTT. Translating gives CSVRGSYTEAFF. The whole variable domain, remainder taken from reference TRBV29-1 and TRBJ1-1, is SAVISQKPSRDICQRGTSLTIQCQVDSQVTMMFWYRQQPGQSLTLIATANQGSEATYESGFVIDKFPISRPNLTFSTLTVSNMSPEDSSIYLCSVRGSYTEAFFGQGTRLTVV.

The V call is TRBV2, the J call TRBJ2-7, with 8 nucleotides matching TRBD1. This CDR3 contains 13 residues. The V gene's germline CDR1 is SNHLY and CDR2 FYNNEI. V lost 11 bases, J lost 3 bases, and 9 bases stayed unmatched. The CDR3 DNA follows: TGTGCCTCTGAATCAGGGGGCGGCTACGAGCAGTACTTC. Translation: CASESGGGYEQYF.

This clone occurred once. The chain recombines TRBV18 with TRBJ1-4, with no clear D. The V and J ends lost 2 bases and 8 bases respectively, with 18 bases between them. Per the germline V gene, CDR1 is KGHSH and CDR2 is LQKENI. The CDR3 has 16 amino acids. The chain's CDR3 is CASSPIPGRSREKLFF. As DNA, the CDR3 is TGTGCCAGCTCACCAATACCCGGGAGAAGTCGCGAAAAACTGTTTTTT.

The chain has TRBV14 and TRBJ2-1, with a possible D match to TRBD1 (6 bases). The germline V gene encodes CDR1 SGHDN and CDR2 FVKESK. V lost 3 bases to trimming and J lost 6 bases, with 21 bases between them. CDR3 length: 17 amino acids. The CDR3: CASSQAPGQGLRNEQFF. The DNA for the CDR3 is TGTGCCAGCAGCCAGGCTCCGGGACAAGGATTACGCAATGAGCAGTTCTTC.

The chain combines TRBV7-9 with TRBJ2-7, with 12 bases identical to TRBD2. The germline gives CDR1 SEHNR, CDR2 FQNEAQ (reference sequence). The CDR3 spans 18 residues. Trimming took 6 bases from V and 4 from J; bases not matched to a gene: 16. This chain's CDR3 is CASSYKTGLAGPLYEQYF. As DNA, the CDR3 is TGTGCCAGCAGTTATAAAACTGGACTAGCGGGGCCCCTGTACGAGCAGTACTTC.

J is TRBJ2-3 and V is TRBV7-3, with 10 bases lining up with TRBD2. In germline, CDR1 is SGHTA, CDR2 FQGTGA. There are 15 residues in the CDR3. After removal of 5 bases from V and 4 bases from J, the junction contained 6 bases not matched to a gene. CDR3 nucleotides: TGTGCCAGCAGCATTACTAGCGGGATCGCAGATACGCAGTATTTT. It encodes CASSITSGIADTQYF.

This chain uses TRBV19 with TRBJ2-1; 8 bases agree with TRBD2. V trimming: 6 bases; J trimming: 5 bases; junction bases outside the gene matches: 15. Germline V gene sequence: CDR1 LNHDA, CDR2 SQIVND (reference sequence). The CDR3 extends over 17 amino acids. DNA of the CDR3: TGTGCCAGTAGGTCGCCGGGAGGGTTTTTCGTCGACAATGAGCAGTTCTTC. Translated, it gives CASRSPGGFFVDNEQFF.